This is a list of T cell receptor beta chains from one sample in a study of CD8 T cells in Susac syndrome. TCRdb reprocessed the immunoSEQ multiplex PCR reads via MiXCR and lists one record per CDR3 protein. Of approximately 190,000 distinct CDR3 sequences in the sample, approximately 95% were seen once. The sample taken for sequencing was CD4+ T cells from PBMCs. The receptor set was obtained from a human donor with Susac syndrome. Both conserved end residues are part of each CDR3. Fields, in order: clone size, D gene, J gene, V gene, CDR3 protein, CDR3 DNA. The D gene is left open where the match is weak. Size is omitted from some rows. Given values are once, few, many or a class for expanded clones.

-	-	TRBJ2-6	TRBV30	CAWNHPGANVLTF	TGTGCCTGGAACCACCCTGGGGCCAACGTCCTGACTTTC
once	-	TRBJ1-1	TRBV20-1	CSAKAGNTEAFF	TGCAGTGCTAAAGCAGGGAACACTGAAGCTTTCTTT
-	-	TRBJ2-3	TRBV10-1	CASGAGDEDTQYF	TGCGCCAGCGGGGCAGGGGATGAAGATACGCAGTATTTT
-	TRBD1	TRBJ2-5	TRBV5-1	CASSVTGGLETQYF	TGCGCCAGCAGCGTGACAGGGGGGTTAGAGACCCAGTACTTC
-	-	TRBJ1-6	TRBV30	CAWRHLADSPLHF	TGTGCCTGGAGACATCTCGCGGATTCACCCCTCCACTTT
-	-	TRBJ2-7	TRBV3-1	CASSQADYRDEQYF	TGTGCCAGCAGCCAAGCAGATTACCGGGACGAGCAGTACTTC
-	-	TRBJ1-6	TRBV12-3/TRBV12-4	CASSSLGHSGSPLHF	TGTGCCAGCAGCTCCCTCGGACACTCGGGTTCACCCCTCCACTTT
once	TRBD2	TRBJ2-3	TRBV20-1	CSARALAGGHTDTQYF	TGCAGTGCTAGAGCCCTAGCGGGGGGGCACACAGATACGCAGTATTTT
once	-	TRBJ2-3	TRBV7-7	CASSSHPVGTDTQYF	TGTGCTAGCAGCTCACACCCAGTAGGCACAGATACGCAGTATTTT
-	TRBD1	TRBJ1-3	TRBV20-1	CSASDRAGNTIYF	TGCAGTGCTAGTGACAGGGCTGGAAACACCATATATTTT
-	-	TRBJ1-5	TRBV30	CAWETGSNQPQHF	TGTGCCTGGGAGACAGGTAGCAATCAGCCCCAGCATTTT
-	TRBD2	TRBJ2-5	TRBV20-1	CSATTSGGFQETQYF	TGCAGTGCTACCACTAGCGGGGGATTCCAAGAGACCCAGTACTTC
-	-	TRBJ2-7	TRBV5-6	CASSLAGTPEQYF	TGTGCCAGCAGCTTGGCGGGGACCCCCGAGCAGTACTTC
-	TRBD1	TRBJ2-3	TRBV20-1	CSATRPGQGLADTQYF	TGCAGTGCCACTCGACCGGGACAGGGGTTGGCAGATACGCAGTATTTT
-	-	TRBJ2-1	TRBV5-1	CASSLEVGEQFF	TGCGCCAGCAGCTTGGAAGTTGGTGAGCAGTTCTTC
-	-	TRBJ1-2	TRBV27	CASSPEWGATGGGYTF	TGTGCCAGCAGTCCCGAGTGGGGGGCGACCGGAGGGGGCTACACCTTC
-	-	TRBJ2-7	TRBV30	CAWSLQGVEQYF	TGTGCCTGGAGTCTTCAGGGCGTCGAGCAGTACTTC
few	-	TRBJ2-3	TRBV6-6	CASRGGGSDTQYF	TGTGCCTCCCGGGGCGGGGGCTCGGATACGCAGTATTTT
-	-	TRBJ1-2	TRBV6-6	CASTDTGNDYGYTF	TGTGCCAGCACCGACACAGGGAATGACTATGGCTACACCTTC
-	TRBD1	TRBJ2-5	TRBV12-3/TRBV12-4	CASSPDRAVQETQYF	TGTGCCAGCAGTCCCGACAGGGCCGTACAAGAGACCCAGTACTTC
-	-	TRBJ1-1	TRBV20-1	CSARRGDLNTEAFF	TGCAGTGCTAGGAGAGGGGACCTGAACACTGAAGCTTTCTTT
-	-	TRBJ2-7	TRBV5-4	CASSLVVSSYEQYF	TGTGCCAGCAGCTTGGTGGTTAGCTCCTACGAGCAGTACTTC
-	TRBD1	TRBJ1-6	TRBV3-1	CASSQGQGSPLHF	TGTGCCAGCAGCCAGGGACAGGGCTCACCCCTCCACTTT
-	-	TRBJ2-3	TRBV20-1	CSARDPLGDTQYF	TGCAGTGCTAGGGACCCTCTAGGAGATACGCAGTATTTT
-	TRBD1	TRBJ2-5	TRBV4-2	CASSLSQTTGEETQYF	TGTGCCAGCAGCCTCTCCCAAACGACAGGGGAAGAGACCCAGTACTTC
-	-	TRBJ2-2	TRBV11-2	CASSLSRELFF	TGTGCCAGCAGCTTATCCCGGGAGCTGTTTTTT
-	-	TRBJ1-5	TRBV29-1	CSVGVRDYHQPQHF	TGCAGCGTTGGGGTCCGGGATTACCACCAGCCCCAGCATTTT
-	-	TRBJ1-1	TRBV2	CASSDGPGNTEAFF	TGTGCCAGCAGCGACGGGCCTGGGAACACTGAAGCTTTCTTT
once	-	TRBJ2-4	TRBV6-5	CASGVDKNIQYF	TGTGCCAGCGGGGTGGACAAAAACATTCAGTACTTC
-	-	TRBJ2-3	TRBV20-1	CSAGTLSTDTQYF	TGCAGTGCTGGGACGCTGAGCACAGATACGCAGTATTTT
once	-	TRBJ2-3	TRBV12-3/TRBV12-4	CASSFWPNQDTQYF	TGTGCCAGCAGTTTTTGGCCTAACCAAGATACGCAGTATTTT
-	-	TRBJ2-7	TRBV7-9	CASSSWTAYEQYF	TGTGCCAGCAGCTCCTGGACAGCCTACGAGCAGTACTTC
-	-	TRBJ2-3	TRBV5-4	CASSLGTASTDTQYF	TGTGCCAGCAGCTTGGGCACAGCTAGCACAGATACGCAGTATTTT
-	-	TRBJ2-2	TRBV14	CASSGRRFGYTGELFF	TGTGCCAGCAGCGGAAGACGATTTGGATACACCGGGGAGCTGTTTTTT